This is a list of T cell receptor beta chains from one sample in a study of T cell repertoires in ileal Crohn's disease. Assay: immunoSEQ multiplex PCR; the TCRdb copy retains only in-frame clones and omits some. Of about 16,000 clones detected, just over 85% appear once; the ten largest clones hold roughly 5.7%. The sequenced material came from ileal tissue. Receptors were obtained from an adult with Crohn's disease. CDR3s include the opening cysteine and the closing phenylalanine or tryptophan. The D gene is left open where the match is weak. Only some rows state a clone size, as once, few, many or a class for expanded clones.

J gene: TRBJ2-5
V gene: TRBV4-1
clone size: few
D gene: TRBD2
CDR3 DNA: TGCGCCAGCAGCCCACTTCCTGCTAGCGGGAGCCAACTTTTTGAAGAGACCCAGTACTTC
CDR3 protein: CASSPLPASGSQLFEETQYF

J gene: TRBJ2-1
V gene: TRBV6-1
clone size: .
D gene: TRBD1
CDR3 DNA: TGTGCCAGCAGTGAAAGGTGGGCCGGGACAGGGACCAATGAGCAGTTCTTC
CDR3 protein: CASSERWAGTGTNEQFF

J gene: TRBJ2-7
V gene: TRBV27
clone size: .
D gene: TRBD1
CDR3 DNA: TGTGCCAGCCTCACAGGGGCGAGCTCCTACGAGCAGTACTTC
CDR3 protein: CASLTGASSYEQYF

J gene: TRBJ1-1
V gene: TRBV2
clone size: .
D gene: .
CDR3 DNA: TGTGCCAGCAGTGAATTGGGATTCGGAGGCACTGAAGCTTTCTTT
CDR3 protein: CASSELGFGGTEAFF

J gene: TRBJ1-2
V gene: TRBV2
clone size: .
D gene: .
CDR3 DNA: TGTGCCAGCAGTGGACTCAACTATGGCTACACCTTC
CDR3 protein: CASSGLNYGYTF

J gene: TRBJ2-7
V gene: TRBV6-1
clone size: .
D gene: .
CDR3 DNA: TGTGCCAGCAGTACGGAGGGGGGGACCACCTACGAGCAGTACTTC
CDR3 protein: CASSTEGGTTYEQYF

J gene: TRBJ1-4
V gene: TRBV27
clone size: .
D gene: .
CDR3 DNA: TGTGCCAGCAAGGGGGGGGATGAAAAACTGTTTTTT
CDR3 protein: CASKGGDEKLFF

J gene: TRBJ1-2
V gene: TRBV27
clone size: .
D gene: .
CDR3 DNA: TGTGCCAGCAGTTTAGTATGGGGCAGGGGTTATGGCTACACCTTC
CDR3 protein: CASSLVWGRGYGYTF

J gene: TRBJ1-2
V gene: TRBV19
clone size: .
D gene: .
CDR3 DNA: TGTGCCAGTAGTATTATGGAGGGCTACACCTTC
CDR3 protein: CASSIMEGYTF

J gene: TRBJ2-7
V gene: TRBV5-6
clone size: .
D gene: TRBD2
CDR3 DNA: TGTGCCAGCAGCTTGGAGGTGCGGGGGTCCTACGAGCAGTACTTC
CDR3 protein: CASSLEVRGSYEQYF

J gene: TRBJ2-1
V gene: TRBV5-1
clone size: .
D gene: TRBD2
CDR3 DNA: TGCGCCAGCAACCTAGCGGGAGGGCTGAATGAGCAGTTCTTC
CDR3 protein: CASNLAGGLNEQFF

J gene: TRBJ1-1
V gene: TRBV29-1
clone size: .
D gene: .
CDR3 DNA: TGCAGCGTTGCAGGGGAGCCCTTTGAAGCTTTCTTT
CDR3 protein: CSVAGEPFEAFF